A single sample is the source of the 8 T cell receptor beta chains below, sequenced in a study of technical replicates of blood from a handful of donors. Here immunoSEQ multiplex PCR was the method, and the copy in TCRdb shows in-frame clones only, minus some. Among about 83,000 clones listed, 90% to 98% were seen once. The sequenced sample was T cells isolated from PBMCs. The receptors derive from a human donor in good health.

This sequence joins TRBV30 and TRBJ2-3, with a weak D call TRBD2 (6 bases). Germline V lookup: CDR1 GTSNPN, CDR2 SVGIG (reference sequence). Trimming removed 0 bases at V and 3 bases at J, with 13 bases between. The CDR3 sequence is 15 residues long. The DNA of the CDR3 is TGTGCCTGGAGTGTAGGGCGCGGGACGACAGATACGCAGTATTTT. Protein sequence: CAWSVGRGTTDTQYF.

The chain is built from TRBV27 and TRBJ2-3; a possible D gene is TRBD2 (6 bases). With 5 bases removed from V and 1 base from J, the gap between germline ends came to 16 bases. CDR1 and CDR2 (germline): MNHEY, SMNVEV (reference sequence). The CDR3 consists of 16 residues. The CDR3 sequence: CASSGYRGGGTDTQYF. The DNA of the CDR3 is TGTGCCAGCAGTGGCTACCGGGGCGGGGGCACAGATACGCAGTATTTT.

This clone was seen once. The CDR3 DNA sequence: TGTGCCAGCAGCTTAATTGGCGGCTCTCCCCCCCGGGATGAGCAGTTCTTC. Its protein product is CASSLIGGSPPRDEQFF. The V gene is TRBV7-3, the J gene TRBJ2-1, with D uncertain. The CDR3 spans 17 residues. V was shortened by 1 base and J by 8 bases, with 21 bases between the two germline ends. Germline V gives CDR1 SGHTA, CDR2 FQGTGA.

V gene TRBV15 combines with J gene TRBJ1-2; 12 positions agree with TRBD1. Germline V gene data show CDR1 as LNHNV and CDR2 as YYDKDF (reference sequence). V trimming: 0 bases; J trimming: 7 bases; junction bases outside the gene matches: 9. The CDR3 has 17 amino acids. CDR3 protein: CATSRDGYGTGGSGYTF. The DNA for the CDR3 is TGTGCCACCAGCAGAGATGGGTACGGGACAGGGGGCTCTGGCTACACCTTC. The complete variable domain, with remaining parts taken from reference TRBV15 and TRBJ1-2, reads DAMVIQNPRYQVTQFGKPVTLSCSQTLNHNVMYWYQQKSSQAPKLLFHYYDKDFNNEADTPDNFQSRRPNTSFCFLDIRSPGLGDTAMYLCATSRDGYGTGGSGYTFGSGTRLTVV.

In regard to this clone: Its ends do not fully match the called genes, so a read error is possible. The genes are TRBV29-1 and TRBJ1-5; D unresolved. CDR1 is SQVTM, CDR2 ANQGSEA, per germline. The CDR3 length is 13 residues. In DNA, the CDR3 is TGCAGCGTGGAAGGACGGTCGGGTCAGCCCCAGCATTTT. Translation gives CSVEGRSGQPQHF.

This chain connects TRBV7-2 to TRBJ2-7; 11 bases match TRBD2. The junction had 9 bases not matched to a gene; V was cut back by 1 base and J by 7 bases. The CDR3 runs to 16 residues. CDR1 and CDR2 (germline): SGHTA, FQGNSA. For the CDR3, the DNA is TGTGCCAGCAGCTTAGTGTCTAGCGGGAGGTCTAGGGAGCAGTACTTC. As protein: CASSLVSSGRSREQYF.

The count of this clone is one. CDR3 nucleotides: TGTGCCAGCTCACAAGGACAGGGCCGCGGAGAGCAGTACTTC. As protein: CASSQGQGRGEQYF. V and J are TRBV18 and TRBJ2-7, with TRBD1 matching 8 bases. CDR3 size: 14 residues. Unmatched junction bases numbered 9, after V lost 4 bases and J lost 7 bases. Germline CDR1 and CDR2: KGHSH and LQKENI.

This clone was recorded only once. The V and J genes are TRBV19 and TRBJ1-1; no firm D call. This CDR3 has 12 residues. Germline V gene lookup returns CDR1 LNHDA and CDR2 SQIVND (reference sequence). Trimming took 6 bases from V and 1 from J, leaving 6 bases between them. The CDR3 nucleotides read TGTGCCAGTAGAGAGAGGAACACTGAAGCTTTCTTT. Encoded protein: CASRERNTEAFF.